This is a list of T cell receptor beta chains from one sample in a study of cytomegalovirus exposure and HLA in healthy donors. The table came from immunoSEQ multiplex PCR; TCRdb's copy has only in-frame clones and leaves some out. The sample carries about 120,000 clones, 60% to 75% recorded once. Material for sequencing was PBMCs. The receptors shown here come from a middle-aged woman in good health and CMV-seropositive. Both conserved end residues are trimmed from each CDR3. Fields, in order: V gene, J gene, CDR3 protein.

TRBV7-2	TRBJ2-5	ASSAGGFGETQY
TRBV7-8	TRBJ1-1	ASSLVGATGLDTEAF
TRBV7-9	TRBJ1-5	ASSLGGLGQPQH
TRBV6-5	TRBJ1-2	ASSYRGIYGYT
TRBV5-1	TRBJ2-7	ASSRSPLGSYEQY
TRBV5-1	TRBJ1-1	ASSLAGTGNTEAF
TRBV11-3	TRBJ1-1	ASSLQENTEAF
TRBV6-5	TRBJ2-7	ASSYSRGKSEQY
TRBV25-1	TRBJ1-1	ASSLSGWNTEAF
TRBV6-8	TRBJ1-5	ASSYSSGVRQPQH
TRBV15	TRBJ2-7	ATSRARQGVLSYEQY
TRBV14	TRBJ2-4	ASSQGHGLAGGSQY
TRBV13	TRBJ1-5	ASSGQDSNQPQH
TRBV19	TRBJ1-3	ASQGANRNTIY
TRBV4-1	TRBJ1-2	ASSQDLGQRFENGYT
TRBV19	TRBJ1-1	ASIRQQNTEAF
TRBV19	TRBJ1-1	ASSTGGSRNTEAF
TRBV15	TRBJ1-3	ATSREWEGFSGNTIY
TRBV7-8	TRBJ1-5	ASSYGPVLRGAQH
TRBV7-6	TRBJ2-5	ASSSLAGEETQY
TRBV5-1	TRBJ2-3	ASSSRIGADTQY
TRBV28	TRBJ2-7	ASSGDRRNIVYEQY
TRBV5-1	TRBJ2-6	ASGERLAGFGGGANVLT
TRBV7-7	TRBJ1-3	ASSLDGNTIY